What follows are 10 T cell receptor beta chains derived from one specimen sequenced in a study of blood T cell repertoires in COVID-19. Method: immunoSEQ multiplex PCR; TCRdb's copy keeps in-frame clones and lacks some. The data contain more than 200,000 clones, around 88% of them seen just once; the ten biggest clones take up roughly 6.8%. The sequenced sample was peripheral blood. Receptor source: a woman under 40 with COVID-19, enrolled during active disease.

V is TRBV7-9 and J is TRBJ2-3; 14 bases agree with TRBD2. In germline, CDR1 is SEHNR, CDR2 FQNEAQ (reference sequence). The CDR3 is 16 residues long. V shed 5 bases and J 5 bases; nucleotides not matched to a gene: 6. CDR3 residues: CASSPRLAGGLDTQYF. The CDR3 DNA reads TGTGCCAGCAGCCCCAGACTAGCGGGGGGGCTAGATACGCAGTATTTT.

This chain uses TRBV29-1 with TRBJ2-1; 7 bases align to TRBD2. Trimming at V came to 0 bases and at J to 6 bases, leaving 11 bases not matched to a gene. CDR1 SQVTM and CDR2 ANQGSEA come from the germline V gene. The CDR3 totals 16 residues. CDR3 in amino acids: CSVEEMAGARVNEQFF. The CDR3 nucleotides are TGCAGCGTTGAAGAAATGGCGGGAGCACGGGTCAATGAGCAGTTCTTC.

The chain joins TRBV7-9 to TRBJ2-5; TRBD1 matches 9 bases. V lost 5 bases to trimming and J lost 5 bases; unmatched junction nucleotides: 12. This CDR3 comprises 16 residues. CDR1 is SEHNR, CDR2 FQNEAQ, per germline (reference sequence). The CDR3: CASSPPGTGIAETQYF. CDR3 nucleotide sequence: TGTGCCAGCAGCCCCCCCGGGACAGGGATAGCGGAGACCCAGTACTTC. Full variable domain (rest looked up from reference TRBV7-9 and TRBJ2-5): DTGVSQNPRHKITKRGQNVTFRCDPISEHNRLYWYRQTLGQGPEFLTYFQNEAQLEKSRLLSDRFSAERPKGSFSTLEIQRTEQGDSAMYLCASSPPGTGIAETQYFGPGTRLLVL.

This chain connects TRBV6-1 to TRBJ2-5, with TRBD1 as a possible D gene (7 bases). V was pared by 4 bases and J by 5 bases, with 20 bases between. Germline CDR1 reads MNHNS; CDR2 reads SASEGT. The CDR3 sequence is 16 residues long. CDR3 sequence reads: CASSGRSGGLGETQYF. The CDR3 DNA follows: TGTGCCAGCAGTGGACGCTCAGGGGGACTGGGGGAGACCCAGTACTTC.

CDR3 nucleotide sequence: TGTGCCAGCAGCTCCCGGGACAGGGGGCTCTACGAGCAGTACTTC. It is translated as CASSSRDRGLYEQYF. The V gene is TRBV7-2, the J gene TRBJ2-7; 12 nucleotides agree with TRBD1. The junction had 4 bases not matched to a gene; V was cut back by 4 bases and J by 3 bases. The CDR3 covers 15 residues. Germline CDR1 reads SGHTA; CDR2 reads FQGNSA.

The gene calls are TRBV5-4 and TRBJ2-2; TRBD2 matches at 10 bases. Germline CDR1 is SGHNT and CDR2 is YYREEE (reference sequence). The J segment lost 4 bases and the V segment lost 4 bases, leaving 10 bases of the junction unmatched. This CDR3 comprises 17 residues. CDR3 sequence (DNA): TGTGCCAGCAGCCCCTCTGAGCGGGGGGGCCTCACCGGGGAGCTGTTTTTT. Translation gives CASSPSERGGLTGELFF.

CDR3 DNA sequence: TGTGCCAGCAGTTCCCGGGGACTAGCGGGAGCCCAGCAGTTCTTC. Translated, it gives CASSSRGLAGAQQFF. This chain connects TRBV27 to TRBJ2-1; 14 nucleotides agree with TRBD2. CDR1 is MNHEY, CDR2 SMNVEV, per germline (reference sequence). CDR3 length equals 15 residues. V dropped 4 bases and J dropped 11; count of bases not matched to a gene: 7.

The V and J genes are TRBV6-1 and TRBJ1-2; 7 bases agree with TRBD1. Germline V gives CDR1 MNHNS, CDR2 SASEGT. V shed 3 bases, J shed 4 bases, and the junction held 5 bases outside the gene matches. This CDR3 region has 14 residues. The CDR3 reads CASSEGQQPYGYTF. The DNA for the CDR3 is TGTGCCAGCAGTGAGGGACAGCAACCCTATGGCTACACCTTC.

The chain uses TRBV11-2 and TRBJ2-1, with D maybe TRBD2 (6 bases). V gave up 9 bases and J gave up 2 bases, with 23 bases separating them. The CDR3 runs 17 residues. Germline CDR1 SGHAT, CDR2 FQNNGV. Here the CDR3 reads CASSNSPPGRPYNEQFF. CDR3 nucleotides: TGTGCCAGTTCTAATTCACCCCCAGGGAGGCCCTACAATGAGCAGTTCTTC.

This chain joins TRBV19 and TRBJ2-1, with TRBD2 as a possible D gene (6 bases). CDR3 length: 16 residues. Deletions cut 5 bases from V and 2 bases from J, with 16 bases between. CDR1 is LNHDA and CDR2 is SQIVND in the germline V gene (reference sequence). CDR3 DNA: TGTGCCAGTAGTGCTTCCTCTCGCGGGGCCTACAATGAGCAGTTCTTC. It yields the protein CASSASSRGAYNEQFF.